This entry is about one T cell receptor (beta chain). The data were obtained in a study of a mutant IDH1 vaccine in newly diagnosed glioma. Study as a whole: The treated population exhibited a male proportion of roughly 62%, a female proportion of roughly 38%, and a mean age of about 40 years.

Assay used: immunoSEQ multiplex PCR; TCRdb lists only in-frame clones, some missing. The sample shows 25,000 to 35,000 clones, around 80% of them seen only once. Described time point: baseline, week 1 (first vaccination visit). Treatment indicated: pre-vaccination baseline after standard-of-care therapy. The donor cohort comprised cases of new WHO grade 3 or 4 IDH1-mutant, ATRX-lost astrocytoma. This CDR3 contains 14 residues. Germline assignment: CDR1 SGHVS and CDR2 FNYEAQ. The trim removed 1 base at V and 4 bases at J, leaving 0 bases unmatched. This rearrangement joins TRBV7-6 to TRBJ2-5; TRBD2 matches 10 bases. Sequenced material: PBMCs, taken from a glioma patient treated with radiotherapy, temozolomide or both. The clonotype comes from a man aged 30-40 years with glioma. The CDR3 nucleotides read TGTGCCAGCAGCTTAGGACTAGCGGGAGAGACCCAGTACTTC. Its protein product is CASSLGLAGETQYF.